This entry lists 12 T cell receptor beta chains sequenced from one sample in a study of shared T cell receptors in the human thymus. Sequencing used immunoSEQ multiplex PCR; TCRdb keeps in-frame clones, though not all of them. The sample holds 630,000 or so clones, 80% to 90% seen once. The data also belong to a second study, concerning human thymus T cells.

Material: thymocytes. The receptors come from a boy less than two years old with a congenital heart defect.

CDR3 protein: CASSLGRDRVIVYTF. CDR3 DNA: TGTGCCAGCAGCTTAGGAAGAGACAGGGTAATAGTCTACACCTTC. This rearrangement joins TRBV11-2 to TRBJ1-2, with 7 bases lining up with TRBD1. Germline CDR1 reads SGHAT; CDR2 reads FQNNGV. V lost 1 base, J lost 10 bases, and 12 bases stayed unmatched. The CDR3 has 15 residues.

This clone was seen only once. The chain recombines TRBV6-5 with TRBJ2-1, with 13 bases identical to TRBD2. V was pared by 6 bases and J by 9 bases, with 8 bases of the junction left unmatched. The CDR3 loop spans 15 amino acids. Germline loops: CDR1 MNHEY, CDR2 SVGAGI. The CDR3, as DNA: TGTGCCAGCAGAACACTAGCGGGGGGGCCGGGTGAGCAGTTCTTC. Residues: CASRTLAGGPGEQFF.

The chain has TRBV14 and TRBJ2-3, with a weak D call TRBD1 (7 bases). CDR3 length equals 15 residues. V gave up 1 base and J gave up 4 bases, with 12 bases separating them. CDR1 is SGHDN, CDR2 FVKESK, per germline. The CDR3 nucleotides read TGTGCCAGCAGCCAAGTTGACAGGGACTCAGATACGCAGTATTTT. Residues: CASSQVDRDSDTQYF.

The V gene is TRBV5-1, the J gene TRBJ2-1; 9 bases are shared with TRBD2. CDR1 and CDR2 from the germline V gene are SGHRS and YFSETQ. The CDR3 runs to 15 residues. The trim removed 4 bases at V and 4 bases at J, leaving 6 bases unmatched. The CDR3 protein is CASSAHSGRYNEQFF. Written as DNA, the CDR3 is TGCGCCAGCAGCGCACATAGCGGGAGATACAATGAGCAGTTCTTC. The entire variable domain, with the rest obtained from reference TRBV5-1 and TRBJ2-1, is as follows: KAGVTQTPRYLIKTRGQQVTLSCSPISGHRSVSWYQQTPGQGLQFLFEYFSETQRNKGNFPGRFSGRQFSNSRSEMNVSTLELGDSALYLCASSAHSGRYNEQFFGPGTRLTVL.

The genes are TRBV1 and TRBJ2-3; the D segment call TRBD2 is taken from the table without a DNA check. TRBV1 is assigned pseudogene status. This CDR3 has 20 amino acids. The CDR3 protein is CTSSPPDRVTSGRRLDTQYF. DNA for the CDR3: TGCACCAGCAGCCCACCGGACAGGGTGACTAGCGGGAGGAGGTTAGATACGCAGTATTTT.

The CDR3 is CASSARDRPNEKLFF. DNA for the CDR3: TGTGCCAGCAGTGCGAGGGACAGACCTAATGAAAAACTGTTTTTT. The chain is built from TRBV2 and TRBJ1-4, with TRBD1 matching 7 bases. Trimming took 4 bases from V and 3 from J; bases not matched to a gene: 5. Germline loops: CDR1 SNHLY, CDR2 FYNNEI. The CDR3 loop spans 15 amino acids.

The chain links TRBV7-2 to TRBJ2-2, with 7 bases that match TRBD1. Germline assignment: CDR1 SGHTA and CDR2 FQGNSA. V shed 2 bases, J shed 5 bases, and the junction held 11 bases outside the gene matches. CDR3 length: 17 residues. CDR3 in amino acids: CASSLPHDRDLTGELFF. For the CDR3, the DNA is TGTGCCAGCAGCTTACCTCACGACAGGGATTTAACCGGGGAGCTGTTTTTT.

J is TRBJ2-2 and V is TRBV7-9, with D maybe TRBD2 (6 bases). Germline CDR1 is SEHNR and CDR2 is FQNEAQ (reference sequence). Trimming pared 4 bases from V and 3 bases from J, leaving 15 bases between. The CDR3 has 16 residues. CDR3: CASSSNGGPHTGELFF. The CDR3 nucleotides read TGTGCCAGCAGCTCTAATGGAGGGCCCCACACCGGGGAGCTGTTTTTT.

Points on this clone: One end of the junction does not line up with germline, which may come from a read error. Other nucleotide sequences in the sample specify the same CDR3. The CDR3 DNA is TGCGCCTGGAGTGTAAACAGGACTAACTATGGCTACACCTTC. Its translation is CAWSVNRTNYGYTF. The V gene is TRBV30, the J gene TRBJ1-2, with D perhaps matching TRBD1 (5 bases). The CDR3 has 14 residues. Germline V gives CDR1 GTSNPN, CDR2 SVGIG (reference sequence).

V is TRBV2 and J is TRBJ2-5; TRBD2 matches at 7 bases. J lost 2 bases, V lost 4 bases, and 7 bases had no gene match. The germline V gene encodes CDR1 SNHLY and CDR2 FYNNEI. The CDR3 is 15 residues long. The CDR3 bases are TGTGCCAGCAGTGGATATGGGACTATACAAGAGACCCAGTACTTC. Amino acids: CASSGYGTIQETQYF.

The chain joins TRBV21-1 to TRBJ1-2. TRBV21-1 is a documented pseudogene. CDR3 length equals 18 residues. The CDR3 loop is CASSKALLVVGLGYGYTF. The CDR3 DNA reads TGTGCCAGCAGCAAAGCGCTTCTTGTAGTCGGGTTGGGCTATGGCTACACCTTC.

The chain has TRBV5-1 and TRBJ2-3, with D uncertain. Trimming took 2 bases from V and 6 from J, leaving 13 bases between them. CDR1 and CDR2 (germline): SGHRS, YFSETQ. This CDR3 is 14 amino acids long. In DNA, the CDR3 is TGCGCCAGCAGCTTCGGAGAGGTCCCCGATACGCAGTATTTT. Translated: CASSFGEVPDTQYF.